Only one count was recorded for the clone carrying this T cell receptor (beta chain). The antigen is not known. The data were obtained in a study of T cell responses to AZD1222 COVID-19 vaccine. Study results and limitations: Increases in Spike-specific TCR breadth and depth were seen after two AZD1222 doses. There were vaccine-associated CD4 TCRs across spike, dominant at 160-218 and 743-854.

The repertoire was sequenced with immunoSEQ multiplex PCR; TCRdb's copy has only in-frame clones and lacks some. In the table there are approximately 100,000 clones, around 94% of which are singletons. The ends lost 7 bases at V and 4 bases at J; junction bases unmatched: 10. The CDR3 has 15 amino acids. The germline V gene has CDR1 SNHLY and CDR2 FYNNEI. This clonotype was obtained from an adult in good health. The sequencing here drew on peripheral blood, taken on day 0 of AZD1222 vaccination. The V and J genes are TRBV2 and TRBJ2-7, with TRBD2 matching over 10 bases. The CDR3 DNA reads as TGTGCCAGCACGAGGGAAGCGGGAGGGAAGTACGAGCAGTACTTC. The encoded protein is CASTREAGGKYEQYF.